Listed below are T cell receptor beta chains from one sample, sequenced in a study of CD8+ T cells in alopecia areata. Sequenced by immunoSEQ multiplex PCR; TCRdb stores in-frame clones only, minus some. The repertoire has roughly 150,000 clones, about 53% of them found once; the top ten carry just under 20%. The source was CD8+ T cells sorted from blood, collected at week 0. The source of these receptors is a human donor with alopecia areata. Each CDR3 is given with its conserved first and last residue. A D gene is named only where the DNA matches it firmly. Only part of the rows carry a size: once, few, many, or a class if the clone is expanded.

15	few	TRBV11-2	TRBJ2-4	-	CASSPGTLSSPIQYF	TGTGCCAGCAGCCCTGGGACTTTATCTTCTCCCATTCAGTACTTC
15	-	TRBV4-3	TRBJ2-5	TRBD2	CASSQILAEQETQYF	TGCGCCAGCAGCCAAATACTAGCGGAGCAAGAGACCCAGTACTTC
15	few	TRBV2	TRBJ2-3	TRBD1	CASSERDRGADTQYF	TGTGCCAGCAGCGAACGGGACAGGGGGGCAGATACGCAGTATTTT
17	-	TRBV5-6	TRBJ2-7	TRBD2	CASSFWTSGGQTYEQYF	TGTGCCAGCAGCTTCTGGACTAGCGGGGGCCAGACCTACGAGCAGTACTTC
12	-	TRBV7-9	TRBJ2-7	TRBD1	CASSLGRDRAYF	TGTGCCAGCAGCTTAGGACGGGACAGGGCCTACTTC
11	few	TRBV29-1	TRBJ2-5	-	CSVDSKETQYF	TGCAGCGTGGACAGCAAAGAGACCCAGTACTTC
14	-	TRBV4-3	TRBJ2-7	-	CASSQGEGTDEQYF	TGCGCCAGCAGCCAAGGAGAGGGAACCGACGAGCAGTACTTC
9	many	TRBV14	TRBJ1-2	-	CASSPDYTF	TGTGCCAGCAGCCCGGACTACACCTTC
14	few	TRBV30	TRBJ2-1	-	CAWSRASSYNEQFF	TGTGCCTGGAGTAGGGCCTCTTCCTACAATGAGCAGTTCTTC
16	-	TRBV27	TRBJ2-3	TRBD2	CASSPLTSGGTDTQYF	TGTGCCAGCAGTCCCCTTACTAGCGGGGGCACAGATACGCAGTATTTT
14	-	TRBV30	TRBJ1-5	-	CAWSNKGEDQPQHF	TGTGCCTGGAGTAATAAGGGGGAAGATCAGCCCCAGCATTTT
11	few	TRBV19	TRBJ1-2	-	CASSMNYGYTF	TGTGCCAGTAGTATGAACTATGGCTACACCTTC
13	-	TRBV6-5	TRBJ2-1	TRBD1	CASSNTGGNEQFF	TGTGCCAGCAGTAACACAGGGGGCAATGAGCAGTTCTTC
13	-	TRBV29-1	TRBJ1-4	-	CSVEGGGNEKLFF	TGCAGCGTCGAAGGGGGAGGTAATGAAAAACTGTTTTTT
14	few	TRBV30	TRBJ2-1	TRBD2	CAWTSGGPYNEQFF	TGTGCCTGGACTAGCGGGGGCCCTTACAATGAGCAGTTCTTC
12	-	TRBV4-1	TRBJ1-1	-	CASSPGNTEAFF	TGCGCCAGCAGCCCAGGGAACACTGAAGCTTTCTTT
16	-	TRBV29-1	TRBJ2-1	TRBD2	CSVEGDSSGLDNEQFF	TGCAGCGTTGAAGGGGATTCTAGCGGGCTCGACAATGAGCAGTTCTTC
14	-	TRBV27	TRBJ2-7	TRBD1	CASSPGQVTYEQYF	TGTGCCAGCAGTCCGGGACAGGTTACCTACGAGCAGTACTTC
12	-	TRBV11-1	TRBJ2-3	-	CASSSEVLTQYF	TGTGCCAGCAGCTCAGAGGTCCTCACGCAGTATTTT
13	-	TRBV5-1	TRBJ1-2	-	CASSSDIPYGYTF	TGCGCCAGCAGCTCGGACATACCCTATGGCTACACCTTC
14	few	TRBV4-3	TRBJ2-7	-	CASSQDRGTYEQYF	TGCGCCAGCAGCCAAGACAGGGGCACCTACGAGCAGTACTTC
13	-	TRBV2	TRBJ1-2	-	CASSEYQRVGYTF	TGTGCCAGCAGTGAATACCAGAGGGTTGGCTACACCTTC
15	once	TRBV30	TRBJ1-5	TRBD1	CAWSGGQVRDQPQHF	TGTGCCTGGAGTGGGGGACAGGTCCGTGATCAGCCCCAGCATTTT
10	-	TRBV29-1	TRBJ1-1	-	CSVGLGEAFF	TGCAGCGTTGGTCTCGGGGAAGCTTTCTTT
15	-	TRBV6-6	TRBJ1-1	-	CASSYVQTGNTEAFF	TGTGCCAGCAGTTACGTTCAGACGGGGAACACTGAAGCTTTCTTT
15	-	TRBV10-2	TRBJ1-2	-	CASSETDGANYGYTF	TGCGCCAGCAGTGAGACCGATGGAGCTAACTATGGCTACACCTTC
14	-	TRBV4-3	TRBJ1-1	-	CASSLTGLNTEAFF	TGCGCCAGCAGCCTCACAGGGTTAAACACTGAAGCTTTCTTT
12	-	TRBV5-1	TRBJ2-7	-	CASSSSSYEQYF	TGCGCCAGCTCTTCTAGCTCCTACGAGCAGTACTTC
16	few	TRBV4-3	TRBJ1-2	-	CASSQDPTGDLYGYTF	TGCGCCAGCAGCCAAGACCCGACAGGAGACCTCTATGGCTACACCTTC
14	once	TRBV30	TRBJ1-2	-	CAWSVREQYDGYTF	TGTGCCTGGAGTGTACGAGAACAGTACGACGGCTACACCTTC
14	few	TRBV13	TRBJ2-7	TRBD1	CASSLGQGAAEQYF	TGTGCCAGCAGCTTAGGACAGGGGGCCGCTGAGCAGTACTTC
14	-	TRBV6-6	TRBJ2-3	-	CASSDSSGPDTQYF	TGTGCCAGCAGTGACTCGTCTGGGCCAGATACGCAGTATTTT
14	-	TRBV30	TRBJ1-5	-	CAWSDDGSNQPQHF	TGTGCCTGGAGTGATGACGGTAGCAATCAGCCCCAGCATTTT
15	few	TRBV14	TRBJ2-3	TRBD2	CASSPRTSGVDTQYF	TGTGCCAGCAGCCCTCGGACTAGCGGGGTTGATACGCAGTATTTT
14	few	TRBV7-2	TRBJ1-1	-	CASSPESGRTEAFF	TGTGCCAGCAGCCCAGAATCGGGACGGACTGAAGCTTTCTTT
14	-	TRBV11-2	TRBJ1-1	-	CASRYTGGNTEAFF	TGTGCCAGCAGATATACCGGGGGGAACACTGAAGCTTTCTTT
16	once	TRBV29-1	TRBJ2-1	TRBD1	CSVEVTGAWGPYEQFF	TGCAGCGTTGAAGTTACAGGGGCGTGGGGTCCCTATGAGCAGTTCTTC
12	-	TRBV25-1	TRBJ2-3	-	CASSVFTDTQYF	TGTGCCAGCAGTGTATTCACAGATACGCAGTATTTT
14	few	TRBV9	TRBJ2-7	-	CASSPRTNTYEQYF	TGTGCCAGCAGCCCACGGACAAATACCTACGAGCAGTACTTC
17	-	TRBV9	TRBJ2-2	-	CASSPFDGTRNTGELFF	TGTGCCAGCAGCCCTTTTGACGGGACAAGGAACACCGGGGAGCTGTTTTTT
15	few	TRBV19	TRBJ2-7	TRBD1	CASSKNRGTNYEQYF	TGTGCCAGTAGTAAAAACAGGGGGACCAACTACGAGCAGTACTTC
14	-	TRBV5-6	TRBJ2-3	-	CASLPGSGFDTQYF	TGTGCCAGCCTGCCGGGGTCGGGGTTCGATACGCAGTATTTT
14	-	TRBV6-5	TRBJ2-7	TRBD1	CASSYGDSSYEQYF	TGTGCCAGCAGTTACGGGGACAGCTCCTACGAGCAGTACTTC
12	-	TRBV30	TRBJ1-1	-	CAWSLRNTEAFF	TGTGCCTGGAGTCTCCGGAACACTGAAGCTTTCTTT
14	-	TRBV30	TRBJ1-2	TRBD1	CALTPGQGSDGYTF	TGTGCCCTAACCCCGGGACAGGGGTCGGATGGCTACACCTTC
14	-	TRBV14	TRBJ2-6	-	CASSPYSGANVLTF	TGTGCCAGCAGCCCTTACTCTGGGGCCAACGTCCTGACTTTC
12	-	TRBV7-9	TRBJ1-1	-	CASSLDRTEAFF	TGTGCCAGCAGCTTGGACAGAACTGAAGCTTTCTTT